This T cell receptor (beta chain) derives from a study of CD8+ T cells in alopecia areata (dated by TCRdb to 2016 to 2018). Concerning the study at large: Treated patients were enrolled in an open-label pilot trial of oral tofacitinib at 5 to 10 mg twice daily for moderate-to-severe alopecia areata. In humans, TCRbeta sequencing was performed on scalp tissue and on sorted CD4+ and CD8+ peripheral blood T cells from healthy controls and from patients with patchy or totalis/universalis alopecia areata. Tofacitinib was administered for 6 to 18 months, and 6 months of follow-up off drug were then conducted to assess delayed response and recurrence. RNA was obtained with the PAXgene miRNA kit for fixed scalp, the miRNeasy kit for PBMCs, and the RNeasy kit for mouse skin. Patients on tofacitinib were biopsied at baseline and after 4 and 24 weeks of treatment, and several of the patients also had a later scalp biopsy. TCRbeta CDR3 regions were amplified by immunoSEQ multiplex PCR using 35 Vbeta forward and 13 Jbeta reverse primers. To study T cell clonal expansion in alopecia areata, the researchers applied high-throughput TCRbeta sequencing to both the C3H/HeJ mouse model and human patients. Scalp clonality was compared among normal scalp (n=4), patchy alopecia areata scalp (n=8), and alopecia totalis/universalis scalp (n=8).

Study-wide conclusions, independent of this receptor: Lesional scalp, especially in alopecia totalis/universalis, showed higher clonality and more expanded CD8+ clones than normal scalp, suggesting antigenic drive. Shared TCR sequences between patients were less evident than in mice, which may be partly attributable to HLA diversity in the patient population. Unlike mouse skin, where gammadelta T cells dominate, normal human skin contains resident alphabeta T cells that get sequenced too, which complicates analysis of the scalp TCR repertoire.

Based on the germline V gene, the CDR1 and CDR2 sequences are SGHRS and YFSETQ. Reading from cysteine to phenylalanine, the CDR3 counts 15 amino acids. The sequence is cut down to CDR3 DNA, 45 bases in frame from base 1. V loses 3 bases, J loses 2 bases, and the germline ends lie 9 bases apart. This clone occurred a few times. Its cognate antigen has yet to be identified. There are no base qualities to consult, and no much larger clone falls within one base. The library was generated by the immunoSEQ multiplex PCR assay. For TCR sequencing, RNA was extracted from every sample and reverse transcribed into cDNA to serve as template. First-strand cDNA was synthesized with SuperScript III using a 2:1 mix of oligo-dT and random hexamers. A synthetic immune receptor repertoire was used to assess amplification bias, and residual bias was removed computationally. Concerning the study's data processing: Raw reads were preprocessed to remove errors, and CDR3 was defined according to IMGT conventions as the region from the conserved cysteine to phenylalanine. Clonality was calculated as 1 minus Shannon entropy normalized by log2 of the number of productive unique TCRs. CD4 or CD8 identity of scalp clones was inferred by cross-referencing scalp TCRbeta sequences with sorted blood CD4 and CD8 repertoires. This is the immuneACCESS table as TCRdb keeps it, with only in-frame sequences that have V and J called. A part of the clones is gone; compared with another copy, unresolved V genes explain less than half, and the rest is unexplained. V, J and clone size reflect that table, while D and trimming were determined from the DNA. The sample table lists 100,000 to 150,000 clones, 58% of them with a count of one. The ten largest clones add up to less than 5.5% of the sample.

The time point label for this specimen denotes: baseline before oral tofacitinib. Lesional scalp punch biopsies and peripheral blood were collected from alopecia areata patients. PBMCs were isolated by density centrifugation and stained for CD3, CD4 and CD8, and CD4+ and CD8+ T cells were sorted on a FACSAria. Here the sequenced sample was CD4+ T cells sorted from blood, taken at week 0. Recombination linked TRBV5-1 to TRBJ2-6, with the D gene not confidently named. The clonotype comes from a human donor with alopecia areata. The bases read TGCGCCAGCAGCTCATATAGTACTGGGGCCAACGTCCTGACTTTC. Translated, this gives CASSSYSTGANVLTF. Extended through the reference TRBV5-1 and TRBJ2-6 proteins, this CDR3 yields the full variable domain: KAGVTQTPRYLIKTRGQQVTLSCSPISGHRSVSWYQQTPGQGLQFLFEYFSETQRNKGNFPGRFSGRQFSNSRSEMNVSTLELGDSALYLCASSSYSTGANVLTFGAGSRLTVL.